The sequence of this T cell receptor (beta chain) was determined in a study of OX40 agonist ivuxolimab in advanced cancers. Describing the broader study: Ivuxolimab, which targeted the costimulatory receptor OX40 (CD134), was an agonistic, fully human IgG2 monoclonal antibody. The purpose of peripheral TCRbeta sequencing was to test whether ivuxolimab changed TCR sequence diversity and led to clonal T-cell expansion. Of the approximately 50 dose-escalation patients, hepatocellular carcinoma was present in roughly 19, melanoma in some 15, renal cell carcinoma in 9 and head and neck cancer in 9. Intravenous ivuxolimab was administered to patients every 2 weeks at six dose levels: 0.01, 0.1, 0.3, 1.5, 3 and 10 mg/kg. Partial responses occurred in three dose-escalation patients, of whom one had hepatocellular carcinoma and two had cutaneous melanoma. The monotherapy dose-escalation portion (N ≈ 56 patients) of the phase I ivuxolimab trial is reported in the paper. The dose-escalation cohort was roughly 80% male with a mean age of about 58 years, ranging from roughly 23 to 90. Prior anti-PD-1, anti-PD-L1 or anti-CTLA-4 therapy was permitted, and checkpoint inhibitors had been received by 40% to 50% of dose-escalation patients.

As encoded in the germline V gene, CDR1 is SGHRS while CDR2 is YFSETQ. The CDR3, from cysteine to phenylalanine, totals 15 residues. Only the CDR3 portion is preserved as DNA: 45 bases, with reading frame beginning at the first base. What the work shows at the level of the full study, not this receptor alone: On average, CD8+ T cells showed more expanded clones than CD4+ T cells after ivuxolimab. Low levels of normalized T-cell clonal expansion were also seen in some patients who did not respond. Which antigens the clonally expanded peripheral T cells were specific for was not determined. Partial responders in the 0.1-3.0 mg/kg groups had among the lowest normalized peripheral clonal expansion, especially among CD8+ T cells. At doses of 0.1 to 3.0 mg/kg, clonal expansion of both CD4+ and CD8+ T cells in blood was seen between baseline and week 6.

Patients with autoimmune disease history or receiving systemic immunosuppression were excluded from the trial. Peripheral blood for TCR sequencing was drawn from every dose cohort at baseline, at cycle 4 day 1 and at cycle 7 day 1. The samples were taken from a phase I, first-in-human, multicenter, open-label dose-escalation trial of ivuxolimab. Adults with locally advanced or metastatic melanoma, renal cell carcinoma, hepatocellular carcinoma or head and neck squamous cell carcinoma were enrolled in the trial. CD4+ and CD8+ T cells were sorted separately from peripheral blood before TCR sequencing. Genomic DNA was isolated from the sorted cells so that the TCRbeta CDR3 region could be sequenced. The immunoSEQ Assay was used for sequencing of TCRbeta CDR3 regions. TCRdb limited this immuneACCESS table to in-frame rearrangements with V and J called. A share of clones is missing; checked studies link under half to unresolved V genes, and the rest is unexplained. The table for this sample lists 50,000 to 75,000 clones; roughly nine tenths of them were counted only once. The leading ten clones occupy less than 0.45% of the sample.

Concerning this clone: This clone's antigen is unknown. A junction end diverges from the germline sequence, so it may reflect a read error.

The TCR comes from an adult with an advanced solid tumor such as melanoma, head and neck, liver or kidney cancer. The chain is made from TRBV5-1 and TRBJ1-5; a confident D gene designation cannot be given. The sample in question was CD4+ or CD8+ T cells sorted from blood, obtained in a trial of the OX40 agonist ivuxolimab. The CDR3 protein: CASSLAPGSSQPQHF. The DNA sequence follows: TGCGCCAGCAGCCTGGCACCCGGGAGCAGTCAGCCCCAGCATTTT.